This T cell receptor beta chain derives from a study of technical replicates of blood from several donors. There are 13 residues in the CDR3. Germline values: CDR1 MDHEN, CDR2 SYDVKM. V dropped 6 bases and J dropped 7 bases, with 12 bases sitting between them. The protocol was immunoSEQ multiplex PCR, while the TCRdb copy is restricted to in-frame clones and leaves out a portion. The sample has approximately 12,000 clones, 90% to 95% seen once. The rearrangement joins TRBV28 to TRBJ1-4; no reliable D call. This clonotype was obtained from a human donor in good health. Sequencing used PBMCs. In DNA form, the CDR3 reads TGTGCCAGCAGGCCCGGAGGATTTGAAAAACTGTTTTTT. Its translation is CASRPGGFEKLFF.